This T cell receptor (beta chain) was documented in a study of T cell responses to AZD1222 COVID-19 vaccine. Profiling relied on immunoSEQ multiplex PCR, and the TCRdb table lists in-frame clones only, not all of them. The table lists about 51,000 clones, 80% to 90% of them singletons. Germline V lookup: CDR1 MDHEN, CDR2 SYDVKM. With 6 bases removed from V and 14 bases from J, the gap between germline ends came to 11 bases. CDR3 length: 11 amino acids. This clonotype originated in an adult who received the AZD1222 COVID-19 vaccine. Sequences were derived from peripheral blood, sampled 28 days after the second AZD1222 dose. The chain carries TRBV28 and TRBJ1-6, with D unresolved. The CDR3 DNA sequence: TGTGCCAGCAGAAGAGCGATCACCCTCCACTTT. Translating it yields CASRRAITLHF.